These T cell receptor beta chains were read from a single sample in a study of cytomegalovirus exposure and HLA in healthy donors. Method: immunoSEQ multiplex PCR; TCRdb's copy keeps in-frame clones and lacks some. In the table there are more than 100,000 clones, over 60% of which are singletons. Specimen: PBMCs. These receptors were taken from a woman in her 30s in good health and CMV-seropositive. Both conserved end residues are part of each CDR3. Fields, in order: D gene, clone size, J gene, V gene, CDR3 length, CDR3 protein, CDR3 DNA. A D gene is named only where the DNA matches it firmly. Clone size is given for some rows only: seen once, a few or many times, or a class if the clone is expanded.

-	-	TRBJ1-5	TRBV28	15	CASSLDRLSNQPQHF	TGTGCCAGCAGTCTCGACAGGCTGAGCAATCAGCCCCAGCATTTT
-	-	TRBJ2-7	TRBV4-2	17	CASSLGGALSGFDEQYF	TGTGCCAGCAGCCTCGGTGGGGCCTTGTCAGGGTTCGACGAGCAGTACTTC
TRBD1	-	TRBJ1-2	TRBV28	12	CASSPGQLGYTF	TGTGCCAGCAGCCCGGGACAGCTTGGCTACACCTTC
-	-	TRBJ1-5	TRBV5-1	14	CASSVDGGTQPQHF	TGCGCCAGCAGCGTCGATGGAGGGACTCAGCCCCAGCATTTT
TRBD2	once	TRBJ2-3	TRBV9	16	CASSADLSAGVDTQYF	TGTGCCAGCAGCGCAGACTTGTCTGCGGGGGTAGATACGCAGTATTTT
TRBD1	few	TRBJ1-2	TRBV6-6	15	CASSIDRDREPGYTF	TGTGCCAGCAGCATAGATCGGGACAGGGAACCGGGCTACACCTTC
-	few	TRBJ2-1	TRBV18	17	CASSPEWGDGLYNEQFF	TGTGCCAGCTCACCAGAATGGGGAGACGGACTCTACAATGAGCAGTTCTTC
TRBD1	-	TRBJ1-3	TRBV4-3	16	CASSQDGPPTGDTIYF	TGCGCCAGCAGCCAAGATGGGCCCCCTACAGGGGACACCATATATTTT
-	-	TRBJ1-1	TRBV4-1	15	CASSQEESGRAKAFF	TGCGCCAGCAGCCAAGAAGAGTCAGGGAGGGCTAAAGCTTTCTTT
TRBD2	-	TRBJ2-4	TRBV7-9	15	CASSPGLAAQNIQYF	TGTGCCAGCAGCCCGGGACTAGCGGCACAAAACATTCAGTACTTC
-	-	TRBJ2-4	TRBV4-3	16	CASSQDPGRGGNIQYF	TGCGCCAGCAGCCAAGATCCGGGCAGGGGAGGGAACATTCAGTACTTC
TRBD1	-	TRBJ1-5	TRBV5-8	17	CASTNRDRGLGNQPQHF	TGTGCCAGCACCAACCGGGACAGGGGGCTGGGCAATCAGCCCCAGCATTTT
TRBD2	-	TRBJ2-5	TRBV6-1	18	CASSEVGLAGRYQETQYF	TGTGCCAGCAGTGAAGTCGGGCTAGCGGGCAGGTACCAAGAGACCCAGTACTTC
-	once	TRBJ1-6	TRBV27	13	CASSFRQPSPLHF	TGTGCCAGCAGTTTCAGGCAGCCTTCACCCCTCCACTTT
TRBD1	-	TRBJ1-1	TRBV4-1	16	CASSPSPGTGNTEAFF	TGCGCCAGCAGCCCTAGTCCCGGGACAGGGAACACTGAAGCTTTCTTT
-	-	TRBJ1-5	TRBV21-1	18	CASGTRDRGVNSNQPQHF	TGTGCCAGCGGGACCCGGGACAGGGGAGTAAATAGCAATCAGCCCCAGCATTTT
TRBD1	few	TRBJ1-6	TRBV6-4	15	CASSENRGLNSPLHF	TGTGCCAGCAGTGAGAACAGGGGCCTAAATTCACCCCTCCACTTT